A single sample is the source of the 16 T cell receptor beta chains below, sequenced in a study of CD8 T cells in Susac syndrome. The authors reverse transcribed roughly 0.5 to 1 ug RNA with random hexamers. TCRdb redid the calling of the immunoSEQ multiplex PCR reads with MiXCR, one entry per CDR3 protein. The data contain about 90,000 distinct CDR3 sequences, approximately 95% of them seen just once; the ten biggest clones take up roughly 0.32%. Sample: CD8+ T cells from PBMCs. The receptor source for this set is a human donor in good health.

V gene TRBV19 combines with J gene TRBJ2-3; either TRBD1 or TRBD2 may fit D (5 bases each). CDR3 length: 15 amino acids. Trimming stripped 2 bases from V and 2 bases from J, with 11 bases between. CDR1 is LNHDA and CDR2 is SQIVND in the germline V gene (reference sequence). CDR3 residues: CASSITGTFTDTQYF. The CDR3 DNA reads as TGTGCCAGTAGTATAACCGGGACCTTCACAGATACGCAGTATTTT.

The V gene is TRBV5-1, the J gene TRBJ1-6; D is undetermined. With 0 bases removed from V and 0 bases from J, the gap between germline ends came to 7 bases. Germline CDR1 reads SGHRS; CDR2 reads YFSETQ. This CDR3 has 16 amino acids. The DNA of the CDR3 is TGCGCCAGCAGCTTGGACGCGGGCTCCTATAATTCACCCCTCCACTTT. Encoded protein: CASSLDAGSYNSPLHF.

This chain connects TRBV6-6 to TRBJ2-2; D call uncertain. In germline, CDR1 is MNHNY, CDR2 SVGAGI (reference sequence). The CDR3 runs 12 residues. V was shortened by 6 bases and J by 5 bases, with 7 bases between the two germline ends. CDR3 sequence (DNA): TGTGCCAGCAGGGCCCAAACCGGGGAGCTGTTTTTT. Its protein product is CASRAQTGELFF.

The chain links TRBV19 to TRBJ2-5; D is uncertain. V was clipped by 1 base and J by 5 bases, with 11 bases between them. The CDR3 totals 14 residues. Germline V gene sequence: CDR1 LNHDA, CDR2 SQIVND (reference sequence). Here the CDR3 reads CASSIVAGGETQYF. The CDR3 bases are TGTGCCAGTAGTATAGTGGCAGGCGGCGAGACCCAGTACTTC.

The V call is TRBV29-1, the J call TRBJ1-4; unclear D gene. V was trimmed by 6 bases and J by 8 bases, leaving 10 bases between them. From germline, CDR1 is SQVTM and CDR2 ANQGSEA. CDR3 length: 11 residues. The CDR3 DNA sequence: TGCAGCGTCCGATCCGAGGAAAAACTGTTTTTT. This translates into CSVRSEEKLFF.

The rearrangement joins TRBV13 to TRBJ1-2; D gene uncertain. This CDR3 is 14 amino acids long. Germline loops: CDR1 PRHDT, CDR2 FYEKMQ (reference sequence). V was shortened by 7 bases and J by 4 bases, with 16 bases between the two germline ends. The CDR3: CASTSALEGYGYTF. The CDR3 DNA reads TGTGCCAGCACGTCGGCGCTTGAGGGCTATGGCTACACCTTC.

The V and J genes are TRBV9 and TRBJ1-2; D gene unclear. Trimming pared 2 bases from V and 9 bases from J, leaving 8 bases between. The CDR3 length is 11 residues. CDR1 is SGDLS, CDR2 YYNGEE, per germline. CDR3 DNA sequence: TGTGCCAGCAGCGTGTCAGGACGCTACACCTTC. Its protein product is CASSVSGRYTF.

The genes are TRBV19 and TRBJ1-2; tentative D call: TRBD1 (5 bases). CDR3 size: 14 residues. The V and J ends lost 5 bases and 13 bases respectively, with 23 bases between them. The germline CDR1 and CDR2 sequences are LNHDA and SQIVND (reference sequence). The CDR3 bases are TGTGCCAGTAGTCCCGGGGCGACGGACACCACAGTCACCTTC. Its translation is CASSPGATDTTVTF.

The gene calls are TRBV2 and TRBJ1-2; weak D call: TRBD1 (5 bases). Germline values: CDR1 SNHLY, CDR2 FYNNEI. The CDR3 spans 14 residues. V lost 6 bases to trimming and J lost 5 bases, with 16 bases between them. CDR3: CASRPGPTRYGYTF. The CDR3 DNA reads TGTGCCAGCAGGCCGGGGCCGACGAGATATGGCTACACCTTC.

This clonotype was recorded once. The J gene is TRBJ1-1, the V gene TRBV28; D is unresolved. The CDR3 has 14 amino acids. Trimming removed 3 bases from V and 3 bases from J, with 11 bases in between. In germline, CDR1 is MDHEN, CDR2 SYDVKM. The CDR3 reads CASSFVTDYTEAFF. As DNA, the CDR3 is TGTGCCAGCAGTTTTGTGACGGACTACACTGAAGCTTTCTTT.

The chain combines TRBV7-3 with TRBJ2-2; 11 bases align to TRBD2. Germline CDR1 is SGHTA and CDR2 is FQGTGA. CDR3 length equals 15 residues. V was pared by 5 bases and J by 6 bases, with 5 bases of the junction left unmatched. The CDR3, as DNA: TGTGCCAGCAGCCAGGGACTAGCGGATTCCGGGGAGCTGTTTTTT. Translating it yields CASSQGLADSGELFF.

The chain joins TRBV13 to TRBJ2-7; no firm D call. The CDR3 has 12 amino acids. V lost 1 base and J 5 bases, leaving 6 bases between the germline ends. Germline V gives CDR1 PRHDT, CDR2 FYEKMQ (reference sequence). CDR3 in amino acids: CASSLERDEQYF. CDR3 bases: TGTGCCAGCAGCTTAGAAAGGGACGAGCAGTACTTC.

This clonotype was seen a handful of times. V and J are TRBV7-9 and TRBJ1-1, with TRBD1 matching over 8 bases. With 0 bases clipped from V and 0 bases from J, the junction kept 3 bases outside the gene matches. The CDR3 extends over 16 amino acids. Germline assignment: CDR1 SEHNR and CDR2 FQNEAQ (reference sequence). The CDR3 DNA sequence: TGTGCCAGCAGCTTAGCGGCAGGGGGCCTGAACACTGAAGCTTTCTTT. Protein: CASSLAAGGLNTEAFF. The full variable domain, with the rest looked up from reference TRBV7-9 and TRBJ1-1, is DTGVSQNPRHKITKRGQNVTFRCDPISEHNRLYWYRQTLGQGPEFLTYFQNEAQLEKSRLLSDRFSAERPKGSFSTLEIQRTEQGDSAMYLCASSLAAGGLNTEAFFGQGTRLTVV.

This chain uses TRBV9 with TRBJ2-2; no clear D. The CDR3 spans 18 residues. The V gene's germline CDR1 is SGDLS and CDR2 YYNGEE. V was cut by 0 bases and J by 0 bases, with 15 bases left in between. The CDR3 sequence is CASSVVGPLTPNTGELFF. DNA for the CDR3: TGTGCCAGCAGCGTAGTGGGCCCGTTAACCCCGAACACCGGGGAGCTGTTTTTT.

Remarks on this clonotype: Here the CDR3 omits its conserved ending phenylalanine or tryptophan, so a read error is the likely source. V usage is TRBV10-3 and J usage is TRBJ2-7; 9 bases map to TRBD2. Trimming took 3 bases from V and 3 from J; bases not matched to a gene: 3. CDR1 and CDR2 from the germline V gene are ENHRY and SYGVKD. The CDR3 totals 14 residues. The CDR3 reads CAISEAAGGYEQYL. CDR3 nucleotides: TGTGCCATCAGTGAAGCAGCGGGGGGCTACGAGCAGTACCTC.

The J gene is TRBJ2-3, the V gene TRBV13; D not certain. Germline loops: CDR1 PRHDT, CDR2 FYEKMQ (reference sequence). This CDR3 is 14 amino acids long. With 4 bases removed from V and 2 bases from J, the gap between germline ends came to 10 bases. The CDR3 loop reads CASSSPSLTDTQYF. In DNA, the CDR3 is TGTGCCAGCAGCTCGCCCTCACTCACAGATACGCAGTATTTT.